The subject of this entry is one T cell receptor beta chain. What it recognizes is unknown. With 5 bases clipped from V and 8 bases from J, the junction kept 8 bases outside the gene matches. Germline CDR1 SQVTM, CDR2 ANQGSEA. CDR3 length: 15 residues. This specimen belongs to a study of early T cells in non-severe SARS-CoV-2 infection. As part of library construction, unique molecular identifiers were attached to individual cDNA molecules. In TCRdb, the 5' RACE reads were re-called with MiXCR into one record per CDR3 protein. The table records about 52,000 distinct CDR3 sequences, roughly 11% of them present only once. Findings of the study overall: There was a bias toward anti-spike CD8 responses in VDJdb matching, which missed private and CD4 specificities.

The sample comprised whole blood. The chain is built from TRBV29-1 and TRBJ2-2; 13 bases are a match to TRBD2. This clonotype originated in an adult who was a healthcare worker with PCR-confirmed SARS-CoV-2 infection or an uninfected control (not recorded which). Here the CDR3 reads CSVLLAGGVFGELFF. The CDR3 DNA is TGCAGCGTTCTACTAGCGGGAGGGGTATTTGGGGAGCTGTTTTTT.